These 31 T cell receptor beta chains came from one sample sequenced in a study of blood T cell repertoires in COVID-19. Only in-frame clones appear in the TCRdb table, and some are missing; sequencing was by immunoSEQ multiplex PCR. The sample consists of about 150,000 clones, about 89% of them appearing once. The material sequenced was peripheral blood. These receptors all come from an elderly man with acute or convalescent COVID-19.

The chain couples TRBV4-1 to TRBJ1-2; D gene unclear. This CDR3 has 16 residues. The germline gives CDR1 MGHRA, CDR2 YSYEKL. Trimming pared 1 base from V and 8 bases from J, leaving 20 bases between. In DNA form, the CDR3 reads TGCGCCAGCAGCCAAGCGTTACGCGGCCGCTCGGGAGGCTACACCTTC. It specifies CASSQALRGRSGGYTF.

This rearrangement joins TRBV20-1 to TRBJ2-1; TRBD1 matches at 8 bases. Germline CDR1 DFQATT, CDR2 SNEGSKA (reference sequence). J lost 6 bases, V lost 3 bases, and 7 bases had no gene match. This CDR3 has 14 amino acids. The CDR3 sequence is CSASIRGLINEQFF. DNA for the CDR3: TGCAGTGCTAGTATCAGGGGGCTCATCAATGAGCAGTTCTTC.

This chain joins TRBV10-2 and TRBJ1-5, with unresolved D. V lost 5 bases and J lost 3, with 11 bases in between. This CDR3 has 14 residues. The V gene's germline CDR1 is WSHSY and CDR2 SAAADI. This CDR3 reads CASSQTDYNQPQHF. CDR3 in DNA: TGCGCCAGCAGTCAGACTGATTACAATCAGCCCCAGCATTTT.

The sample holds a few counts of this clone. This rearrangement joins TRBV10-3 to TRBJ2-3; 7 bases line up with TRBD1. The length of the CDR3 is 14 residues. The V segment lost 2 bases and the J segment 3 bases; nucleotides outside the gene matches: 2. Germline CDR1 and CDR2: ENHRY and SYGVKD. CDR3 coding DNA: TGTGCCATCAGTGAGGGACAGGCTACAGATACGCAGTATTTT. Amino acid sequence: CAISEGQATDTQYF.

The chain joins TRBV24-1 to TRBJ2-7; 11 bases agree with TRBD1. This CDR3 has 15 residues. CDR1 and CDR2 (germline): KGHDR, SFDVKD. J lost 3 bases, V lost 10 bases, and 10 bases had no gene match. CDR3 residues: CATSVGTGGSYEQYF. The CDR3 coding sequence is TGTGCCACTAGCGTCGGGACAGGGGGAAGCTACGAGCAGTACTTC.

The genes are TRBV28 and TRBJ1-5; 7 positions match TRBD1. V trimming: 5 bases; J trimming: 6 bases; junction bases outside the gene matches: 10. CDR1 and CDR2 from the germline V gene are MDHEN and SYDVKM. The CDR3 extends over 15 amino acids. The CDR3 spells CASSPTFTGAQPQHF. The CDR3 DNA is TGTGCCAGCAGTCCGACTTTCACAGGGGCTCAGCCCCAGCATTTT. Using reference TRBV28 and TRBJ1-5 for the parts outside the CDR3, the full variable domain is DVKVTQSSRYLVKRTGEKVFLECVQDMDHENMFWYRQDPGLGLRLIYFSYDVKMKEKGDIPEGYSVSREKKERFSLILESASTNQTSMYLCASSPTFTGAQPQHFGDGTRLSIL.

The rearrangement uses TRBV28 and TRBJ1-6; unclear D gene. Germline V gene sequence: CDR1 MDHEN, CDR2 SYDVKM. V dropped 5 bases and J dropped 3 bases, with 11 bases sitting between them. This CDR3 region has 15 residues. The CDR3 sequence is CASSLPTSYNSPLHF. The CDR3 nucleotides are TGTGCCAGCAGTCTTCCGACAAGCTATAATTCACCCCTCCACTTT.

The V call is TRBV7-2, the J call TRBJ2-1, with TRBD1 matching over 8 bases. Germline CDR1 reads SGHTA; CDR2 reads FQGNSA. The CDR3 loop spans 15 amino acids. The V and J ends lost 1 base and 6 bases, in that order; junction bases with no gene match: 5. The CDR3 DNA reads as TGTGCCAGCAGCTTAGACGAACAGGGGGGCAATGAGCAGTTCTTC. Amino acid sequence: CASSLDEQGGNEQFF.

The chain combines TRBV2 with TRBJ1-1, with 7 bases lining up with TRBD1. The CDR3 consists of 14 residues. Germline loops: CDR1 SNHLY, CDR2 FYNNEI. V dropped 6 bases and J dropped 1; count of bases not matched to a gene: 5. The CDR3 protein is CASSSGTANTEAFF. The CDR3 bases are TGTGCCAGCAGCTCCGGGACAGCGAACACTGAAGCTTTCTTT.

The rearrangement uses TRBV27 and TRBJ2-2; D may be TRBD1 (6 bases). Germline loops: CDR1 MNHEY, CDR2 SMNVEV (reference sequence). V was pared by 4 bases and J by 5 bases, with 14 bases between. This CDR3 is built from 15 residues. CDR3 bases: TGTGCCAGCAGTTCCTCAGGGGTGCGGACCGGGGAGCTGTTTTTT. Protein: CASSSSGVRTGELFF.

The chain couples TRBV12-3 or TRBV12-4 to TRBJ1-1; D is ambiguous. This CDR3 has 13 amino acids. V gave up 4 bases and J gave up 4 bases, with 10 bases separating them. As DNA, the CDR3 is TGTGCCAGCAGTTCGTTTGAGAGCACTGAAGCTTTCTTT. Translating it yields CASSSFESTEAFF.

This chain links TRBV5-5 with TRBJ2-7; TRBD1 matches at 10 bases. The ends lost 2 bases at V and 2 bases at J; junction bases unmatched: 1. Germline loops: CDR1 SGHKS, CDR2 YYEKEE (reference sequence). The CDR3 sequence is 14 residues long. The chain's CDR3 is CASSLGQGAYEQYF. The CDR3 DNA sequence: TGTGCCAGCAGCTTAGGACAGGGGGCCTACGAGCAGTACTTC.

This rearrangement joins TRBV28 to TRBJ1-2; D is ambiguous. Trimming stripped 7 bases from V and 0 bases from J, with 15 bases between. Germline CDR1 reads MDHEN; CDR2 reads SYDVKM. This CDR3 spans 15 amino acids. The CDR3 here is CASTSMTGTNYGYTF. The CDR3 region has the DNA TGTGCCAGCACTTCGATGACCGGGACTAACTATGGCTACACCTTC.

Notes on this clone: Relative to the germline gene, one junction end is altered; a read error may explain this. The chain uses TRBV7-2 and TRBJ2-1, with TRBD2 matching 9 bases. CDR3 length: 15 amino acids. CDR1 SGHTA and CDR2 FQGNSA come from the germline V gene. CDR3 residues: CASSLAGTSYDEQFF. The CDR3 bases are TGTGCCAGCAGCTTAGCCGGGACTAGCTACGATGAGCAGTTCTTC.

The chain is built from TRBV7-9 and TRBJ2-3; the match to TRBD2 covers 12 bases. The length of the CDR3 is 16 residues. V lost 5 bases, J lost 5 bases, and 8 bases stayed unmatched. In germline, CDR1 is SEHNR, CDR2 FQNEAQ (reference sequence). The DNA of the CDR3 is TGTGCCAGCAGCCCACGACTAGCGGGAGTGGTAGATACGCAGTATTTT. This translates into CASSPRLAGVVDTQYF.

The CDR3 nucleotides are TGTGCCAGTAGTCTGACAGGCGGTAGCAATCAGCCCCAGCATTTT. Its translation: CASSLTGGSNQPQHF. This chain links TRBV19 with TRBJ1-5, with D perhaps TRBD1 (6 bases). V was trimmed by 5 bases and J by 0 bases, leaving 11 bases between them. CDR3 size: 15 residues. Germline CDR1 LNHDA, CDR2 SQIVND (reference sequence).

The chain has TRBV5-1 and TRBJ2-1; 10 positions agree with TRBD2. The germline gives CDR1 SGHRS, CDR2 YFSETQ. V was clipped by 3 bases and J by 9 bases; unmatched bases: 3. The CDR3 covers 13 residues. CDR3 amino acids: CASSWGLASEQFF. CDR3 nucleotide sequence: TGCGCCAGCAGCTGGGGACTAGCGAGTGAGCAGTTCTTC.

This chain connects TRBV28 to TRBJ1-2; D might be TRBD1 (6 bases). CDR3 length: 14 amino acids. Germline V lookup: CDR1 MDHEN, CDR2 SYDVKM. Between the trimmed V and J ends, which lost 3 bases and 8 bases, there was a span of 16 bases. The CDR3 spells CASSFPGAQEGYTF. CDR3 nucleotide sequence: TGTGCCAGCAGTTTCCCAGGGGCGCAGGAGGGCTACACCTTC.

The chain employs TRBV28 and TRBJ2-1; 8 bases agree with TRBD2. Germline values: CDR1 MDHEN, CDR2 SYDVKM. This CDR3 comprises 14 residues. V lost 7 bases to trimming and J lost 8 bases; unmatched junction nucleotides: 10. This chain's CDR3 is CASTLRGLDDEQFF. Written as DNA, the CDR3 is TGTGCCAGCACCCTTCGGGGACTAGACGATGAGCAGTTCTTC.

The V gene is TRBV5-1, the J gene TRBJ2-3, with TRBD2 matching 12 bases. The germline CDR1 and CDR2 sequences are SGHRS and YFSETQ. This CDR3 spans 15 amino acids. Unmatched junction bases numbered 4, after V lost 3 bases and J lost 5 bases. The CDR3, as DNA: TGCGCCAGCAGCTCGGGACTAGCGGGCGAAGATACGCAGTATTTT. Amino acid sequence: CASSSGLAGEDTQYF.

This chain uses TRBV27 with TRBJ2-1, with TRBD2 matching 9 bases. Trimming cost V 6 bases and J 12 bases; bases outside gene matches: 3. Germline V CDR1 and CDR2: MNHEY, SMNVEV (reference sequence). The CDR3 extends over 11 amino acids. CDR3 protein: CASRGLAGQFF. The CDR3, as DNA: TGTGCCAGCAGGGGACTAGCCGGGCAGTTCTTC.

The rearrangement joins TRBV10-2 to TRBJ1-2; 7 bases fit TRBD1. This CDR3 comprises 14 residues. Germline V gene data show CDR1 as WSHSY and CDR2 as SAAADI. V shed 6 bases, J shed 2 bases, and the junction held 6 bases outside the gene matches. The chain's CDR3 is CASSPTTGNYGYTF. Here the CDR3 DNA reads TGCGCCAGCAGCCCCACGACAGGGAACTATGGCTACACCTTC.

The V gene is TRBV18, the J gene TRBJ1-6, with D tentatively TRBD1 (6 bases). Trimming removed 3 bases at V and 10 bases at J, with 13 bases between. Germline CDR1 KGHSH, CDR2 LQKENI. There are 14 residues in the CDR3. CDR3 DNA sequence: TGTGCCAGCTCACCGCAACAGGGTAGCTCACCCCTCCACTTT. Translating it yields CASSPQQGSSPLHF.

This clone was observed a few times. The chain couples TRBV2 to TRBJ1-6, with D perhaps matching TRBD1 (5 bases). This CDR3 is 14 amino acids long. The germline V gene has CDR1 SNHLY and CDR2 FYNNEI. The germline V and J ends were trimmed by 5 bases and 10 bases, with 15 bases remaining between them. CDR3 residues: CASSPGLDGSPLHF. As DNA, the CDR3 is TGTGCCAGCAGTCCAGGGTTGGACGGATCACCCCTCCACTTT.

This rearrangement joins TRBV6-1 to TRBJ2-5; TRBD2 is a possible D gene (5 bases). The V gene lost 3 bases and the J gene lost 2 bases, with 13 bases spanning the gap. The CDR3 has 15 amino acids. From germline, CDR1 is MNHNS and CDR2 SASEGT. This CDR3 reads CASSEALGRQETQYF. In DNA form, the CDR3 reads TGTGCCAGCAGTGAGGCCCTAGGGAGACAAGAGACCCAGTACTTC.

The chain combines TRBV10-2 with TRBJ2-7; possibly TRBD2 for D (6 bases). Germline CDR1 reads WSHSY; CDR2 reads SAAADI. With 7 bases removed from V and 4 bases from J, the gap between germline ends came to 14 bases. This CDR3 is 13 amino acids long. CDR3 sequence: CASTRGREYEQYF. The CDR3, as DNA: TGCGCCAGCACGCGGGGCAGAGAATACGAGCAGTACTTC.

The chain has TRBV29-1 and TRBJ1-2; 7 bases match TRBD1. CDR1 is SQVTM, CDR2 ANQGSEA, per germline. This CDR3 comprises 13 residues. Germline trimming cut 6 bases from V and 1 base from J; bases unmatched to any gene: 5. The CDR3 coding sequence is TGCAGCGTGGGGGACAGTAGTAACTATGGCTACACCTTC. It codes for CSVGDSSNYGYTF. The full variable domain, completed using reference TRBV29-1 and TRBJ1-2, is SAVISQKPSRDICQRGTSLTIQCQVDSQVTMMFWYRQQPGQSLTLIATANQGSEATYESGFVIDKFPISRPNLTFSTLTVSNMSPEDSSIYLCSVGDSSNYGYTFGSGTRLTVV.

The chain joins TRBV15 to TRBJ1-1, with D possibly TRBD1 on 5 matching bases. V dropped 0 bases and J dropped 4 bases, with 15 bases sitting between them. This CDR3 region has 16 residues. Germline CDR1 is LNHNV and CDR2 is YYDKDF (reference sequence). The CDR3 bases are TGTGCCACCAGCAGAGATCCGGGCAGGGCTGGCACTGAAGCTTTCTTT. Translated, it gives CATSRDPGRAGTEAFF. Full variable domain (remainder filled in from reference TRBV15 and TRBJ1-1): DAMVIQNPRYQVTQFGKPVTLSCSQTLNHNVMYWYQQKSSQAPKLLFHYYDKDFNNEADTPDNFQSRRPNTSFCFLDIRSPGLGDTAMYLCATSRDPGRAGTEAFFGQGTRLTVV.

The chain links TRBV29-1 to TRBJ2-1, with TRBD2 identical over 7 bases. Losses at the gene ends were 2 bases for V and 8 bases for J; bases not matched to a gene: 9. The germline V gene encodes CDR1 SQVTM and CDR2 ANQGSEA. The CDR3 runs to 14 residues. The CDR3 here is CSVEIDGRRHEQFF. The CDR3, as DNA: TGCAGCGTTGAAATCGACGGGAGGCGGCATGAGCAGTTCTTC.

The gene calls are TRBV6-6 and TRBJ1-3; D is possibly TRBD1 (5 bases). Trimming removed 6 bases from V and 1 base from J, with 16 bases in between. CDR3 size: 16 residues. CDR1 is MNHNY and CDR2 is SVGAGI in the germline V gene (reference sequence). The CDR3 DNA reads as TGTGCCAGCAGGGGGGAGGTCTCTGGTTCTGGAAACACCATATATTTT. Translation gives CASRGEVSGSGNTIYF.

The chain uses TRBV24-1 and TRBJ2-5, with 8 bases lining up with TRBD2. There are 15 residues in the CDR3. Germline CDR1 is KGHDR and CDR2 is SFDVKD. V was pared by 1 base and J by 1 base, with 1 base of the junction left unmatched. This CDR3 is CATSDFGGGQETQYF. The CDR3 coding sequence is TGTGCCACCAGTGATTTCGGGGGGGGCCAAGAGACCCAGTACTTC.